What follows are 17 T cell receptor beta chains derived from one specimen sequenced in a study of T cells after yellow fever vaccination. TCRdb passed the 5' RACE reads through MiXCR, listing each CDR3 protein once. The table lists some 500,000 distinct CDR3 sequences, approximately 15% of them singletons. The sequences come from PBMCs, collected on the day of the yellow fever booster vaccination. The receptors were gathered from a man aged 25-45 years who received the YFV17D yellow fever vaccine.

The CDR3 region has the DNA TGTGCCAGCAGCCATGGTTTAGGGGCCTACGAGCAGTACTTC. Amino acid sequence: CASSHGLGAYEQYF. This chain uses TRBV4-2 with TRBJ2-7, with D possibly being TRBD1 (5 bases). V was pared by 3 bases and J by 2 bases, with 11 bases between. Germline CDR1 and CDR2: LGHNA and YNFKEQ. CDR3 length: 14 amino acids.

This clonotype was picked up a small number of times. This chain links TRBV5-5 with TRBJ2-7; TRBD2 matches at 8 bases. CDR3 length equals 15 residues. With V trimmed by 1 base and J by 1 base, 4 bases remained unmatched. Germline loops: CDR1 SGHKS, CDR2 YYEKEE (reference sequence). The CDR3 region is CASSLKASGSYEQYF. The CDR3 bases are TGTGCCAGCAGCTTGAAGGCTAGCGGGTCCTACGAGCAGTACTTC.

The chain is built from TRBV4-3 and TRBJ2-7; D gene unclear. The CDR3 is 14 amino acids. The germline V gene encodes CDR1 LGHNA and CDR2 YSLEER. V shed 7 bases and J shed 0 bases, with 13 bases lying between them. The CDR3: CASKAQLNSYEQYF. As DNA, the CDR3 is TGCGCCAGCAAAGCCCAGCTAAACTCCTACGAGCAGTACTTC.

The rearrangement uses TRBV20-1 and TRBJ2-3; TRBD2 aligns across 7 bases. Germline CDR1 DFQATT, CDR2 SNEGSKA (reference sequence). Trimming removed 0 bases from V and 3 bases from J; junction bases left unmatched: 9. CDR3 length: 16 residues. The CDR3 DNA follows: TGCAGTGCTAGAGATTTCCCAGCGGGAAGAACAGATACGCAGTATTTT. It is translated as CSARDFPAGRTDTQYF.

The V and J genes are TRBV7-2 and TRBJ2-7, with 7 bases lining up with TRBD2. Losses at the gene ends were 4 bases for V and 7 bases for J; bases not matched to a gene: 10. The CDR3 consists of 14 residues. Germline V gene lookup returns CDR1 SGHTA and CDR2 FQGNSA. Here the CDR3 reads CASSSGLVTEEQYF. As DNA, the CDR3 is TGTGCCAGCAGCTCAGGACTAGTGACAGAGGAGCAGTACTTC.

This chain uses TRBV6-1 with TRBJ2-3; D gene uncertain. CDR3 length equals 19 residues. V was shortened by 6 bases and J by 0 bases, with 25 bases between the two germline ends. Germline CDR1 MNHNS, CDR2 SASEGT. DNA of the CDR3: TGTGCCAGCAGCCCCGGTCGTAACCCTGACGCCACTAGCACAGATACGCAGTATTTT. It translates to CASSPGRNPDATSTDTQYF.

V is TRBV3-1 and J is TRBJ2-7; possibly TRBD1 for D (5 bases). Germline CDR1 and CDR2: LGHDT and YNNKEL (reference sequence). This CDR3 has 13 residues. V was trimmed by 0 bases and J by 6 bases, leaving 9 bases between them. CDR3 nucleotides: TGTGCCAGCAGCCAAGAGCCAGGGTCCGAGCAGTACTTC. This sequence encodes CASSQEPGSEQYF.

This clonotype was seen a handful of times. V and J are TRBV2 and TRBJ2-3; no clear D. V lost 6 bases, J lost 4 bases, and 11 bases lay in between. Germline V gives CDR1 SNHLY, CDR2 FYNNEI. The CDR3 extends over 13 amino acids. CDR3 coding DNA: TGTGCCAGCAGGGTGGATGAGCCAGATACGCAGTATTTT. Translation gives CASRVDEPDTQYF.

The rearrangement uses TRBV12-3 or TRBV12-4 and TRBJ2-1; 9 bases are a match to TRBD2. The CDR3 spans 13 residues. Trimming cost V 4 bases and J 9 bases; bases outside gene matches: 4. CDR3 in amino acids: CASSWGLAIEQFF. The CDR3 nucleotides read TGTGCCAGCAGTTGGGGACTAGCCATTGAGCAGTTCTTC.

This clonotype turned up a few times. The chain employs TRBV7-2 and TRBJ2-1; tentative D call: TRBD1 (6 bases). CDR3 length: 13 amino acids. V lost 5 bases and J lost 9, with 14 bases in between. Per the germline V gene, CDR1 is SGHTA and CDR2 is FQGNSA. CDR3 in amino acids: CASSPSTGAEQFF. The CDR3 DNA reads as TGTGCCAGCAGCCCCTCGACAGGCGCTGAGCAGTTCTTC.

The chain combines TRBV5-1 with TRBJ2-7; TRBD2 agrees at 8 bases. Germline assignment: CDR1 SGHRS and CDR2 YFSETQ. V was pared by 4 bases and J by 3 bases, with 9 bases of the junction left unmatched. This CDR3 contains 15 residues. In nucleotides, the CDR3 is TGCGCCAGCAGCACCCGCGGTAGCGGGATCTACGAGCAGTACTTC. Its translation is CASSTRGSGIYEQYF.

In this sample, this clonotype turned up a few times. In DNA, the CDR3 is TGTGCCAGCAGAACCGGGGACAGGGGGAACACCGGGGAGCTGTTTTTT. Translation gives CASRTGDRGNTGELFF. The chain uses TRBV12-3 or TRBV12-4 and TRBJ2-2; TRBD1 matches 10 bases. CDR3 length: 16 amino acids. J was trimmed by 1 base and V by 6 bases; bases with no gene match: 5.

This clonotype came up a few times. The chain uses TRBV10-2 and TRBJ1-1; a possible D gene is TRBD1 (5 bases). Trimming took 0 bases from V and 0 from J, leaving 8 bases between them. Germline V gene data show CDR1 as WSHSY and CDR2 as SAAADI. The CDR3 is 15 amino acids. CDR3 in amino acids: CASSESRGVNTEAFF. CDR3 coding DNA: TGCGCCAGCAGTGAGTCGAGGGGAGTGAACACTGAAGCTTTCTTT.

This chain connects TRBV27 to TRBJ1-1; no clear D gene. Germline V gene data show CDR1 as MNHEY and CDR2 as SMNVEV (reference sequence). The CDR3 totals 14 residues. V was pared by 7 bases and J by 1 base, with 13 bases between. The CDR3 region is CASNPSTGNTEAFF. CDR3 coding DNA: TGTGCCAGCAACCCCTCAACGGGGAACACTGAAGCTTTCTTT.

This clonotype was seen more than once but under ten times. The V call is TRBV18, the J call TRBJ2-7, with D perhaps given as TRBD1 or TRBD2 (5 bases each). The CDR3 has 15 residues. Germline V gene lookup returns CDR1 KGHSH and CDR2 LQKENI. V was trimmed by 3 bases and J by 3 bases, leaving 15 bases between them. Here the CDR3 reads CASSPGPGRVYEQYF. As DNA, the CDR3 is TGTGCCAGCTCACCTGGGCCGGGACGGGTCTACGAGCAGTACTTC.

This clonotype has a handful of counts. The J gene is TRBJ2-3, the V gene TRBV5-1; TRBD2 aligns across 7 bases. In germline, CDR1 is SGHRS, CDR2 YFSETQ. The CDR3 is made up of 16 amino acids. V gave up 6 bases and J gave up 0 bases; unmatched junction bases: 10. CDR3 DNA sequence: TGCGCCAGCACGAGCTTATGGACTAGTAGCACAGATACGCAGTATTTT. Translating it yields CASTSLWTSSTDTQYF.

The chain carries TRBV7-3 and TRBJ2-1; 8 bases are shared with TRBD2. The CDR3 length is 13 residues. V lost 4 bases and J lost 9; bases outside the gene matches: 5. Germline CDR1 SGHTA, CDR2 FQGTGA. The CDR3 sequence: CASSSGREAEQFF. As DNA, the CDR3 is TGTGCCAGCAGCTCAGGGCGGGAGGCTGAGCAGTTCTTC.